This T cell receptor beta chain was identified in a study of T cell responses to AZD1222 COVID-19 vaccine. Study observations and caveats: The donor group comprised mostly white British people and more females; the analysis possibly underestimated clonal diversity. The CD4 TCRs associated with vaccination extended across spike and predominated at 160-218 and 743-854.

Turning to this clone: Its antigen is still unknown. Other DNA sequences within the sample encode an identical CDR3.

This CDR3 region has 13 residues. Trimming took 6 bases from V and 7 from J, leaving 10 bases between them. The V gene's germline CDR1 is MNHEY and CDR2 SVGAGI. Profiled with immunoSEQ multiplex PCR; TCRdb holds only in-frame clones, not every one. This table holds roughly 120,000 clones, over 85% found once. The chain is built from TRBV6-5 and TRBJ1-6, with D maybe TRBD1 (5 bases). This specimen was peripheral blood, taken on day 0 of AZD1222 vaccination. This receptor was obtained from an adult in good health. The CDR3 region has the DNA TGTGCCAGCAGGCGGGACCTAAATTCACCCCTCCACTTT. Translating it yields CASRRDLNSPLHF.